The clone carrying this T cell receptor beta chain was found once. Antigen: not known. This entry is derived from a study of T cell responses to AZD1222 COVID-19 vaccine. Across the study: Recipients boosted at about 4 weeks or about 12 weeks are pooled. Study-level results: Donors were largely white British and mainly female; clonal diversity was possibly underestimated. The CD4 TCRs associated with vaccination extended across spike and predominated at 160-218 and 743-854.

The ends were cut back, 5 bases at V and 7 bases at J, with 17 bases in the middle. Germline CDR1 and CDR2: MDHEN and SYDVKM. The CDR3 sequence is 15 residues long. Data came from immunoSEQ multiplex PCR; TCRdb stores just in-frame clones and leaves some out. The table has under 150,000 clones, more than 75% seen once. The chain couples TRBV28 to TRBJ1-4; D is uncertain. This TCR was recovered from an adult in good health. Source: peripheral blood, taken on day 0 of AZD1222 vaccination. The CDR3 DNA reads TGTGCCAGCAGTCAGCCGGGTGGAGTACGTGAAAAACTGTTTTTT. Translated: CASSQPGGVREKLFF.